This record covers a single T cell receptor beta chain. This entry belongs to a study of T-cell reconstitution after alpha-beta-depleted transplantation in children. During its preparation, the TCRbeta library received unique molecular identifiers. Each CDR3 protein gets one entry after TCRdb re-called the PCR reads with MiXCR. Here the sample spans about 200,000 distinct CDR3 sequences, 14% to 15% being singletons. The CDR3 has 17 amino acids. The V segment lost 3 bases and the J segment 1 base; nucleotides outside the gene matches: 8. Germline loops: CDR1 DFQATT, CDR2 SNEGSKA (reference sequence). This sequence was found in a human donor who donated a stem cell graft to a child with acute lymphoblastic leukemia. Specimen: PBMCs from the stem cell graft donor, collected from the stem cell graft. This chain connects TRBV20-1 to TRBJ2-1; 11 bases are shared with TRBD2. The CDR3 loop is CSARSLAGGHSYNEQFF. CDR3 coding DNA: TGCAGTGCTAGGAGTCTAGCGGGAGGCCATTCCTACAATGAGCAGTTCTTC.